These T cell receptor beta chains were read from a single sample in a study of shared T cell receptors in the human thymus. TCRdb's copy holds only in-frame clones and misses some; the assay was immunoSEQ multiplex PCR. The table records more than 550,000 clones, around 87% of them present only once. The data also belong to a second study, concerning human thymus T cells.

The sample comprised thymocytes. These receptors were collected from a boy in the first two years of life with a congenital heart defect. Each CDR3 is given with its conserved first and last residue. D genes are given only for firm matches. Clone size is shown for a subset of rows, as once, few, many or a class of expanded clone.

clone size,CDR3 length,J gene,V gene,D gene,CDR3 protein,CDR3 DNA
NA,19,TRBJ2-1,TRBV5-6,NA,CASNPRHNRGSGENNEQFF,TGTGCCAGCAACCCCCGACACAATCGGGGGAGCGGAGAAAACAATGAGCAGTTCTTC
few,16,TRBJ1-2,TRBV4-3,NA,CASSQDHQAAHYGYTF,TGCGCCAGCAGCCAAGATCATCAGGCAGCTCACTATGGCTACACCTTC
NA,17,TRBJ1-2,TRBV6-4,NA,CASSANPRQQLNYGYTF,TGTGCCAGCAGTGCGAACCCTCGTCAGCAACTAAACTATGGCTACACCTTC
NA,15,TRBJ2-7,TRBV5-5,NA,CASSLRSTLTYEQYF,TGTGCCAGCAGCTTGCGGTCAACCCTAACCTACGAGCAGTACTTC
NA,11,TRBJ1-2,TRBV20-1,NA,CSASKPTGYTF,TGCAGTGCTAGTAAGCCCACGGGCTACACCTTC
NA,17,TRBJ2-7,TRBV12-5,NA,CASGLTPPGTESYEQYF,TGTGCTAGTGGTTTGACCCCTCCCGGGACTGAGTCCTACGAGCAGTACTTC
NA,14,TRBJ2-1,TRBV9,TRBD2,CASSALAGFNEQFF,TGTGCCAGCAGCGCCCTAGCGGGGTTTAATGAGCAGTTCTTC
few,13,TRBJ2-2,TRBV5-4,TRBD1,CASSRTGNGELFF,TGTGCCAGCAGCCGGACAGGGAACGGGGAGCTGTTTTTT
NA,15,TRBJ2-3,TRBV9,TRBD1,CASSATGGSTDTQYF,TGTGCCAGCAGCGCGACAGGGGGAAGCACAGATACGCAGTATTTT
NA,15,TRBJ1-1,TRBV10-3,TRBD1,CAISTGGVMNTEAFF,TGTGCCATCAGTACAGGGGGGGTGATGAACACTGAAGCTTTCTTT
NA,12,TRBJ2-5,TRBV18,NA,CASSPGRETQYF,TGTGCCAGCTCACCAGGGCGAGAGACCCAGTACTTC
NA,15,TRBJ1-6,TRBV9,NA,CASSVAGTSDSPLHF,TGTGCCAGCAGCGTAGCCGGGACATCGGATTCACCCCTCCACTTT
NA,14,TRBJ2-1,TRBV5-8,TRBD1,CASSCGQATNEQFF,TGTGCCAGCAGCTGCGGACAGGCAACTAATGAGCAGTTCTTC
NA,16,TRBJ2-7,TRBV7-2,TRBD1,CASSAPSRQGINEQYF,TGTGCCAGCAGCGCGCCCAGCCGACAGGGGATCAACGAGCAGTACTTC
NA,16,TRBJ1-5,TRBV15,TRBD1,CATSLRTGRHNQPQHF,TGTGCCACCAGCTTGCGGACAGGGAGACACAATCAGCCCCAGCATTTT
NA,15,TRBJ2-7,TRBV6-5,TRBD1,CASSSGTGSVYEQYF,TGTGCCAGCAGTTCAGGGACAGGGAGTGTCTACGAGCAGTACTTC
NA,15,TRBJ2-7,TRBV14,NA,CASSQPAGMSHEQYF,TGTGCCAGCAGCCAGCCGGCGGGGATGTCCCACGAGCAGTACTTC
NA,17,TRBJ1-4,TRBV15,NA,CATSRDLLREANEKLFF,TGTGCCACCAGCAGAGATCTTCTGAGGGAGGCTAATGAAAAACTGTTTTTT
NA,11,TRBJ2-1,TRBV13,NA,CASSATKEQFF,TGTGCCAGCAGCGCAACAAAAGAGCAGTTCTTC
few,15,TRBJ2-1,TRBV5-6,NA,CASPLRGTSYNEQFF,TGTGCCAGCCCCCTCCGGGGGACTTCCTACAATGAGCAGTTCTTC
NA,17,TRBJ2-5,TRBV7-3,NA,CASSLWGGTDNQETQYF,TGTGCCAGCAGCTTATGGGGGGGCACAGATAATCAAGAGACCCAGTACTTC
NA,20,TRBJ1-2,TRBV11-2,TRBD1,CASSLDEGRDRGLINYGYTF,TGTGCCAGCAGCTTAGATGAGGGCCGGGACAGGGGGCTGATCAACTATGGCTACACCTTC
NA,13,TRBJ1-2,TRBV2,TRBD1,CASSVTGGHGYTF,TGTGCCAGCAGTGTTACAGGGGGACATGGCTACACCTTC
NA,16,TRBJ2-1,TRBV5-5,NA,CASSLFSLAPYNEQFF,TGTGCCAGCAGCTTGTTTTCTCTAGCGCCCTACAATGAGCAGTTCTTC
NA,14,TRBJ1-1,TRBV19,TRBD1,CASSWGQGRTEAFF,TGTGCCAGTAGTTGGGGACAGGGGAGGACTGAAGCTTTCTTT
NA,12,TRBJ1-2,TRBV29-1,TRBD1,CSVEDRGKGYTF,TGCAGCGTTGAAGACAGGGGGAAAGGCTACACCTTC
few,15,TRBJ1-3,TRBV5-1,TRBD1,CASSLETGAGNTIYF,TGCGCCAGCAGCTTGGAAACAGGGGCTGGAAACACCATATATTTT
NA,18,TRBJ2-3,TRBV4-3,NA,CASSQDRFGGPSTDTQYF,TGCGCCAGCAGCCAAGATAGGTTCGGGGGGCCATCCACAGATACGCAGTATTTT
NA,15,TRBJ2-3,TRBV9,NA,CASSVKGEGRNTQYF,TGTGCCAGCAGCGTAAAGGGGGAGGGGAGGAATACGCAGTATTTT
NA,19,TRBJ2-5,TRBV6-1,TRBD1,CASSAGATRTGSGLETQYF,TGTGCCAGCAGTGCCGGAGCTACCAGGACAGGCAGTGGCTTGGAGACCCAGTACTTC
NA,15,TRBJ2-3,TRBV7-7,TRBD2,CASSQGTSGPDTQYF,TGTGCTAGCAGCCAGGGGACTAGCGGGCCAGATACGCAGTATTTT
NA,12,TRBJ2-2,TRBV30,NA,CACSPQGGELFF,TGTGCCTGTTCACCCCAGGGCGGGGAGCTGTTTTTT
NA,11,TRBJ1-4,TRBV18,NA,CASSAKGKLFF,TGTGCCAGCTCAGCCAAGGGGAAACTGTTTTTT
NA,17,TRBJ2-1,TRBV30,TRBD2,CAWRIGTSGGPLRGQFF,TGTGCCTGGAGAATCGGGACTAGCGGAGGCCCCCTTCGGGGGCAGTTCTTC
NA,16,TRBJ2-7,TRBV5-6,TRBD1,CASSIAGTGRSYEQYF,TGTGCCAGCAGCATCGCCGGGACAGGGAGATCCTACGAGCAGTACTTC
NA,14,TRBJ2-1,TRBV5-4,NA,CASSLLQGSNEQFF,TGTGCCAGCAGCTTGTTGCAGGGCAGCAATGAGCAGTTCTTC
NA,17,TRBJ2-1,TRBV11-2,TRBD1,CASSVRVPGQGLNEQFF,TGTGCCAGCAGCGTTCGAGTACCGGGACAGGGGCTCAATGAGCAGTTCTTC
once,13,TRBJ1-2,TRBV9,TRBD1,CASSGDRVDGYTF,TGTGCCAGCAGCGGGGACAGGGTGGATGGCTACACCTTC
NA,16,TRBJ2-3,TRBV6-4,TRBD1,CASSDTGQVSTDTQYF,TGTGCCAGCAGTGACACCGGACAGGTTAGCACAGATACGCAGTATTTT
NA,15,TRBJ2-3,TRBV25-1,TRBD1,CASGTTGVSTDTQYF,TGTGCCAGCGGAACAACAGGGGTGAGCACAGATACGCAGTATTTT
NA,12,TRBJ2-5,TRBV6-5,TRBD2,CATRGGAREQYF,TGTGCCACCCGGGGGGGGGCGCGAGAGCAGTACTTC
few,12,TRBJ1-4,TRBV10-3,NA,CAISGQNEKLFF,TGTGCCATCAGTGGCCAGAATGAAAAACTGTTTTTT
NA,16,TRBJ1-1,TRBV15,NA,CATSRVIDSPDTEAFF,TGTGCCACCAGCAGAGTTATCGACAGTCCAGACACTGAAGCTTTCTTT
NA,17,TRBJ2-7,TRBV27,TRBD1,CASSPCPPGQGSYEQYF,TGTGCCAGCAGTCCATGCCCACCGGGACAGGGTAGCTACGAGCAGTACTTC
NA,11,TRBJ1-1,TRBV29-1,NA,CSVDRRGEAFF,TGCAGCGTTGACCGACGAGGGGAAGCTTTCTTT
NA,15,TRBJ2-5,TRBV5-1,NA,CASSYDSLGGETQYF,TGCGCCAGCAGCTACGACAGTTTGGGAGGAGAGACCCAGTACTTC
NA,14,TRBJ2-1,TRBV10-1,TRBD1,CASSEDRDINEQFF,TGCGCCAGCAGCGAAGACAGGGATATCAATGAGCAGTTCTTC
few,10,TRBJ2-5,TRBV20-1,NA,CSVGDETQYF,TGCAGTGTCGGAGACGAGACCCAGTACTTC
NA,18,TRBJ2-1,TRBV4-1,TRBD2,CASSQETPSGIKHNEQFF,TGCGCCAGCAGCCAAGAAACCCCTAGCGGGATAAAACACAATGAGCAGTTCTTC
NA,12,TRBJ2-7,TRBV19,NA,CASSEVAGEQYF,TGTGCCAGTAGTGAGGTCGCCGGTGAGCAGTACTTC
once,16,TRBJ2-1,TRBV28,NA,CASSPLPRDSYNEQFF,TGTGCCAGCAGCCCGTTGCCCCGGGACTCCTACAATGAGCAGTTCTTC
NA,17,TRBJ1-2,TRBV5-4,TRBD1,CASSLRDRGRRDYGYTF,TGTGCCAGCAGCTTAAGGGACAGGGGAAGAAGGGACTATGGCTACACCTTC
NA,15,TRBJ1-5,TRBV7-2,TRBD1,CASSPRDRGRQPQHF,TGTGCCAGCAGCCCTCGGGACAGGGGACGTCAGCCCCAGCATTTT
NA,16,TRBJ2-3,TRBV9,NA,CASSVFQGGLLDTQYF,TGTGCCAGCAGCGTATTTCAGGGGGGCTTGTTGGATACGCAGTATTTT
few,13,TRBJ1-1,TRBV27,NA,CASSLQGNTEAFF,TGTGCCAGCAGTTTACAGGGGAACACTGAAGCTTTCTTT
NA,15,TRBJ2-7,TRBV5-1,NA,CASSLGRESSYEQYF,TGCGCCAGCAGCTTGGGCCGGGAAAGCTCCTACGAGCAGTACTTC
few,17,TRBJ1-3,TRBV4-3,NA,CASSHAQGQGAGNTIYF,TGCGCCAGCAGCCATGCCCAAGGGCAGGGCGCTGGAAACACCATATATTTT